The TCR beta chain under discussion was sequenced for a study of blood T cell repertoires in COVID-19. TCRdb's table, derived via immunoSEQ multiplex PCR, lists solely in-frame clones and lacks some. Of about 80,000 clones listed, approximately 76% were seen once; the top ten hold about 17%. This CDR3 region has 12 residues. The V and J ends lost 1 base and 12 bases, in that order; junction bases with no gene match: 3. CDR1 and CDR2 from the germline V gene are SNHLY and FYNNEI. This sequence originates from a man aged 70 or older with active or convalescent COVID-19. This sequence joins TRBV2 and TRBJ2-3, with 8 bases matching TRBD2. The sequenced sample consisted of peripheral blood. The CDR3 loop reads CASSEDSGIQYF. CDR3 nucleotides: TGTGCCAGCAGTGAAGATAGCGGGATCCAGTATTTT.